Shown below are 23 T cell receptor beta chains from a single sample sequenced in a study of response to subunit inactivated influenza vaccine. In TCRdb, the RT-PCR reads were re-called with MiXCR into one record per CDR3 protein. This table has about 540,000 distinct CDR3 sequences, under 25% appearing once. This same sample was also part of a study on T cells expressing NK-cell markers. That source adds: Production of TCR beta cDNA relied on 5'RACE template switching with UMIs.

The sample consisted of CD4+ T cells sorted from PBMCs, taken 11 to 12 days after vaccination. These TCRs come from a man in his forties or fifties who received an inactivated influenza vaccine.

This clonotype was seen only a few times. CDR3 in amino acids: CSARDGGRQPQHF. DNA for the CDR3: TGCAGTGCTAGAGACGGGGGGAGGCAGCCCCAGCATTTT. This chain connects TRBV20-1 to TRBJ1-5; a weak D match, TRBD1 (5 bases). Germline CDR1 and CDR2: DFQATT and SNEGSKA (reference sequence). Deletions cut 0 bases from V and 7 bases from J, with 10 bases between. The CDR3 runs to 13 residues.

V gene TRBV5-4 combines with J gene TRBJ1-2, with 7 bases identical to TRBD1. Germline trimming cut 2 bases from V and 8 bases from J; bases unmatched to any gene: 12. CDR1 is SGHNT, CDR2 YYREEE, per germline (reference sequence). The CDR3 is 15 residues long. The CDR3 DNA reads TGTGCCAGCAGCTTCTTTCCAGACAGGGTAGGAGGCTACACCTTC. It codes for CASSFFPDRVGGYTF.

J is TRBJ2-3 and V is TRBV3-1; D remains ambiguous. Germline V gives CDR1 LGHDT, CDR2 YNNKEL (reference sequence). Trimming stripped 0 bases from V and 3 bases from J, with 7 bases between. The CDR3 sequence is 14 residues long. Here the CDR3 DNA reads TGTGCCAGCAGCCAAGAGTTAGCAACAGATACGCAGTATTTT. Protein: CASSQELATDTQYF.

This clonotype was picked up a small number of times. The chain couples TRBV6-2 or TRBV6-3 to TRBJ2-5; D call uncertain. The CDR3 has 11 amino acids. Germline V gene lookup returns CDR1 MNHEY and CDR2 SVGEGT. V lost 0 bases and J 6 bases, leaving 2 bases between the germline ends. CDR3 loop: CASSYSQTQYF. CDR3 nucleotides: TGTGCCAGCAGTTACTCACAGACCCAGTACTTC.

The gene calls are TRBV20-1 and TRBJ1-6; possible D gene TRBD1, 5 bases. V gave up 1 base and J gave up 6 bases, with 10 bases separating them. The germline gives CDR1 DFQATT, CDR2 SNEGSKA (reference sequence). The CDR3 runs to 14 residues. CDR3 in DNA: TGCAGTGCTAGAGTGGGGCCGGGTAATTCACCCCTCCACTTT. Translated, it gives CSARVGPGNSPLHF.

This clonotype was observed a handful of times. CDR3 coding DNA: TGTGCCAGCAGCTCCTGGACTAGCGTAGACAATGAGCAGTTCTTC. Its protein product is CASSSWTSVDNEQFF. The chain links TRBV7-2 to TRBJ2-1, with TRBD2 identical over 9 bases. Germline V gene lookup returns CDR1 SGHTA and CDR2 FQGNSA. Unmatched junction bases numbered 6, after V lost 4 bases and J lost 5 bases. The length of the CDR3 is 15 residues.

This clonotype was observed a few times. The chain joins TRBV20-1 to TRBJ1-1; 7 nucleotides match TRBD1. The germline V gene has CDR1 DFQATT and CDR2 SNEGSKA (reference sequence). The CDR3 runs to 16 residues. The V and J ends lost 6 bases and 0 bases, in that order; junction bases with no gene match: 13. The CDR3 bases are TGCAGTGCCCCGACCCTGACAGGGCGGGTGAACACTGAAGCTTTCTTT. This encodes CSAPTLTGRVNTEAFF.

This chain connects TRBV7-6 to TRBJ2-3; 9 bases are a match to TRBD2. The germline V gene has CDR1 SGHVS and CDR2 FNYEAQ. With V trimmed by 5 bases and J by 5 bases, 8 bases remained unmatched. This CDR3 is built from 15 residues. As DNA, the CDR3 is TGTGCCAGCAGCCAACCGGGACTAGCTGTAGATACGCAGTATTTT. Residues: CASSQPGLAVDTQYF.

This clonotype was counted only a few times. The J gene is TRBJ2-1, the V gene TRBV4-1; TRBD1 matches 9 bases. V gave up 1 base and J gave up 0 bases; unmatched junction bases: 4. The CDR3 totals 17 residues. CDR1 and CDR2 from the germline V gene are MGHRA and YSYEKL. CDR3 in amino acids: CASSQGAQGASYNEQFF. The CDR3 nucleotides read TGCGCCAGCAGCCAAGGCGCACAGGGGGCCTCCTACAATGAGCAGTTCTTC.

The chain is built from TRBV6-1 and TRBJ1-2, with 7 bases lining up with TRBD1. The germline V gene has CDR1 MNHNS and CDR2 SASEGT. The V and J ends lost 2 bases and 7 bases, in that order; junction bases with no gene match: 4. The CDR3 consists of 13 residues. The CDR3 DNA reads as TGTGCCAGCAGTGAAAGGGGGCGAGGTGGCTACACCTTC. It yields the protein CASSERGRGGYTF.

In this sample, this clonotype turned up a few times. The chain couples TRBV5-1 to TRBJ2-1; 10 nucleotides match TRBD1. CDR1 and CDR2 (germline): SGHRS, YFSETQ. The ends lost 10 bases at V and 6 bases at J; junction bases unmatched: 7. The CDR3 contains 13 residues. The CDR3 DNA reads TGCGCCGCTGGGACAGGGGTTGGCAATGAGCAGTTCTTC. Protein product: CAAGTGVGNEQFF.

Here the CDR3 reads CSVDPASGYEQFF. In DNA, the CDR3 is TGCAGCGTTGACCCTGCTTCAGGTTATGAGCAGTTCTTC. The chain combines TRBV29-1 with TRBJ2-1, with D unclear. Germline CDR1 is SQVTM and CDR2 is ANQGSEA. The CDR3 extends over 13 amino acids. Trimming shortened V by 3 bases and J by 8 bases, and 14 bases separated the two germline ends.

The rearrangement joins TRBV29-1 to TRBJ1-1; D may be TRBD1 (6 bases). V was clipped by 3 bases and J by 4 bases, with 12 bases between them. The germline gives CDR1 SQVTM, CDR2 ANQGSEA. This CDR3 is built from 13 residues. Written as DNA, the CDR3 is TGCAGCGTTGATAGAACAGGGAGCACTGAAGCTTTCTTT. Protein product: CSVDRTGSTEAFF. The full variable domain, with the rest looked up from reference TRBV29-1 and TRBJ1-1, is SAVISQKPSRDICQRGTSLTIQCQVDSQVTMMFWYRQQPGQSLTLIATANQGSEATYESGFVIDKFPISRPNLTFSTLTVSNMSPEDSSIYLCSVDRTGSTEAFFGQGTRLTVV.

This clonotype was counted only a few times. This rearrangement joins TRBV29-1 to TRBJ2-1; 11 bases match TRBD2. The CDR3 covers 16 residues. Per the germline V gene, CDR1 is SQVTM and CDR2 is ANQGSEA. Unmatched junction bases numbered 12, after V lost 0 bases and J lost 11 bases. The DNA for the CDR3 is TGCAGCGTTGAAGAGGGACTAGCGGATCTAAGAGGGCAGCAGTTCTTC. Its translation is CSVEEGLADLRGQQFF.

The chain couples TRBV20-1 to TRBJ2-7, with 7 bases lining up with TRBD2. V lost 6 bases, J lost 4 bases, and 3 bases stayed unmatched. Germline values: CDR1 DFQATT, CDR2 SNEGSKA (reference sequence). The CDR3 runs to 11 residues. The CDR3 bases are TGCAGTGCCTGGGGGGGGTACGAGCAGTACTTC. This codes for CSAWGGYEQYF.

This clonotype was counted between two and nine times. This chain connects TRBV28 to TRBJ1-6, with 9 positions matching TRBD1. CDR3 size: 15 residues. Looked up from germline, CDR1 is MDHEN and CDR2 is SYDVKM. After removal of 6 bases from V and 9 bases from J, the junction contained 9 bases not matched to a gene. This CDR3 reads CASSAPGTGSSPLHF. Here the CDR3 DNA reads TGTGCCAGCAGCGCCCCCGGGACAGGGAGTTCACCCCTCCACTTT.

The rearrangement links TRBV28 to TRBJ2-3; D perhaps matches TRBD2 (6 bases). The CDR3 length is 15 residues. Germline CDR1 reads MDHEN; CDR2 reads SYDVKM. V was shortened by 5 bases and J by 3 bases, with 15 bases between the two germline ends. The CDR3 here is CASSAPGLETDTQYF. CDR3 DNA sequence: TGTGCCAGCAGTGCTCCGGGACTTGAGACAGATACGCAGTATTTT. Full variable domain (remainder filled in from reference TRBV28 and TRBJ2-3): DVKVTQSSRYLVKRTGEKVFLECVQDMDHENMFWYRQDPGLGLRLIYFSYDVKMKEKGDIPEGYSVSREKKERFSLILESASTNQTSMYLCASSAPGLETDTQYFGPGTRLTVL.

This clonotype has a handful of counts. The chain is built from TRBV29-1 and TRBJ2-7, with D perhaps assigned TRBD1 or TRBD2 (5 bases each). There are 13 residues in the CDR3. The V end was cut by 5 bases, the J end by 0 bases, with 11 bases between. Germline V gene sequence: CDR1 SQVTM, CDR2 ANQGSEA. CDR3: CSVTPGSSYEQYF. In DNA form, the CDR3 reads TGCAGCGTTACTCCAGGGAGCTCCTACGAGCAGTACTTC.

This rearrangement joins TRBV7-8 to TRBJ2-3, with TRBD2 matching over 7 bases. Germline lookup yields CDR1 SGHVS and CDR2 FQNEAQ. V trimming: 3 bases; J trimming: 10 bases; junction bases outside the gene matches: 16. This CDR3 region has 16 residues. The CDR3, as DNA: TGTGCCAGCAGCTTTGAGGGACGACTAGCACGGGTAGCGCAGTATTTT. Encoded protein: CASSFEGRLARVAQYF.

J is TRBJ1-2 and V is TRBV7-2; 9 bases are shared with TRBD1. The V gene end was trimmed by 1 base and the J gene end by 8 bases; junction bases not matched to a gene: 11. The V gene's germline CDR1 is SGHTA and CDR2 FQGNSA. This CDR3 region has 16 residues. CDR3 region: CASSLGETGGARGYTF. CDR3 nucleotides: TGTGCCAGCAGCTTAGGAGAAACAGGGGGCGCTAGGGGCTACACCTTC.

The V call is TRBV5-1, the J call TRBJ2-1; TRBD2 agrees at 11 bases. This CDR3 is built from 15 residues. V was pared by 4 bases and J by 7 bases, with 7 bases of the junction left unmatched. From germline, CDR1 is SGHRS and CDR2 YFSETQ. DNA of the CDR3: TGCGCCAGCAGCGAGGGACTAGCGGCACTGAATGAGCAGTTCTTC. Translating it yields CASSEGLAALNEQFF.

The chain links TRBV4-3 to TRBJ2-6; no clear D. Trimming pared 0 bases from V and 0 bases from J, leaving 6 bases between. Germline values: CDR1 LGHNA, CDR2 YSLEER. There are 16 residues in the CDR3. The chain's CDR3 is CASSQDPYSGANVLTF. The DNA for the CDR3 is TGCGCCAGCAGCCAAGATCCATACTCTGGGGCCAACGTCCTGACTTTC.

This clonotype has more than one count but fewer than ten. The chain couples TRBV5-6 to TRBJ2-1; TRBD1 matches 9 bases. V lost 2 bases, J lost 2 bases, and 5 bases stayed unmatched. Germline-derived CDR1 and CDR2 are SGHDT and YYEEEE. This CDR3 is built from 16 residues. The CDR3 nucleotides are TGTGCCAGCAGCTTAGGGACAGGGAACACCTACAATGAGCAGTTCTTC. Amino acids: CASSLGTGNTYNEQFF. The full variable domain, in which reference TRBV5-6 and TRBJ2-1 provide the parts outside the CDR3, is DAGVTQSPTHLIKTRGQQVTLRCSPKSGHDTVSWYQQALGQGPQFIFQYYEEEERQRGNFPDRFSGHQFPNYSSELNVNALLLGDSALYLCASSLGTGNTYNEQFFGPGTRLTVL.